Each of the 9 T cell receptor beta chains below was sequenced from the same sample in a study of T cells in lung cancer brain metastases. Profiling relied on immunoSEQ multiplex PCR, and the TCRdb table lists in-frame clones only, not all of them. The table shows roughly 1,700 clones, with more than 80% occurring only once. The sample was tumor tissue from a brain metastasis. These receptors were obtained from a man aged 60 to 75 with non-small cell lung cancer that had spread to the brain.

This chain links TRBV4-1 with TRBJ2-2; TRBD1 matches 9 bases. CDR3 length: 18 residues. Unmatched junction bases numbered 14, after V lost 3 bases and J lost 6 bases. Looked up from germline, CDR1 is MGHRA and CDR2 is YSYEKL. The CDR3 nucleotides read TGCGCCAGCAGCCATGGGCTGGGTACAGGGGGCGCGGCCGGGGAGCTGTTTTTT. Protein: CASSHGLGTGGAAGELFF.

The chain combines TRBV30 with TRBJ2-7; D may correspond to TRBD1 or TRBD2 (5 bases each). V lost 2 bases to trimming and J lost 4 bases, with 9 bases between them. Germline V lookup: CDR1 GTSNPN, CDR2 SVGIG (reference sequence). The CDR3 spans 12 residues. The CDR3 DNA sequence: TGTGCCTGGAGTAGGGGACCTTACGAGCAGTACTTC. Translating it yields CAWSRGPYEQYF.

The CDR3 loop is CASSLAGTGFNEQFF. The CDR3 DNA reads as TGTGCCAGCAGCTTAGCTGGGACAGGGTTCAATGAGCAGTTCTTC. The J gene is TRBJ2-1, the V gene TRBV11-2, with 9 bases aligning to TRBD1. Germline assignment: CDR1 SGHAT and CDR2 FQNNGV. This CDR3 is built from 15 residues. After removal of 1 base from V and 6 bases from J, the junction contained 4 bases not matched to a gene.

This clone was found a few times. J is TRBJ1-5 and V is TRBV7-8, with D unresolved. This CDR3 comprises 16 residues. Trimming removed 3 bases from V and 2 bases from J, with 14 bases in between. CDR1 SGHVS and CDR2 FQNEAQ come from the germline V gene. CDR3 sequence reads: CASSLDMGMRNQPQHF. Here the CDR3 DNA reads TGTGCCAGCAGCTTGGATATGGGGATGCGCAATCAGCCCCAGCATTTT.

As regards this clone: One junction end disagrees with the germline gene, perhaps due to a read error. Other DNA sequences within the sample encode an identical CDR3. This chain uses TRBV7-2 with TRBJ1-2; D ambiguous. This CDR3 is built from 14 residues. Per germline, CDR1 SGHTA and CDR2 FQGNSA. The CDR3 nucleotides read TGTGCCAGCAGCCTCAGGAGTACGGTGGGAGGCTATACCTTC. Translated: CASSLRSTVGGYTF. The entire variable domain, with the rest obtained from reference TRBV7-2 and TRBJ1-2, is as follows: GAGVSQSPSNKVTEKGKDVELRCDPISGHTALYWYRQSLGQGLEFLIYFQGNSAPDKSGLPSDRFSAERTGGSVSTLTIQRTQQEDSAVYLCASSLRSTVGGYTFGSGTRLTVV.

A word on this clone: Its ends do not fully match the called genes, so a read error is possible. The chain joins TRBV7-9 to TRBJ1-5; D remains unclear. CDR1 and CDR2 (germline): SEHNR, FQNEAQ (reference sequence). The CDR3 sequence is 13 residues long. The CDR3 is CASGFMGNQPQHF. CDR3 DNA sequence: TGTGCCAGCGGCTTCATGGGCAATCAGCCCCAGCATTTT.

The chain links TRBV19 to TRBJ2-5, with 9 nucleotides matching TRBD2. Germline CDR1 is LNHDA and CDR2 is SQIVND (reference sequence). The CDR3 totals 17 residues. With V trimmed by 6 bases and J by 3 bases, 14 bases remained unmatched. CDR3 in DNA: TGTGCCAGTAGAGCTATGGCGGGAGGGCCCCGTGAAGAGACCCAGTACTTC. Translation gives CASRAMAGGPREETQYF.

This chain uses TRBV27 with TRBJ1-2; D gene uncertain. Trimming pared 0 bases from V and 7 bases from J, leaving 12 bases between. Germline loops: CDR1 MNHEY, CDR2 SMNVEV (reference sequence). This CDR3 has 14 amino acids. The CDR3 region has the DNA TGTGCCAGCAGTTTATCGACCTTATCGGGTGGCTACACCTTC. It codes for CASSLSTLSGGYTF.

This sequence joins TRBV28 and TRBJ2-7, with TRBD1 identical over 7 bases. CDR1 and CDR2 from the germline V gene are MDHEN and SYDVKM. The CDR3 spans 14 residues. Germline trimming cut 6 bases from V and 5 bases from J; bases unmatched to any gene: 10. For the CDR3, the DNA is TGTGCCAGCAGCGATCCCGACAGGGACCACGAGCAGTACTTC. It is translated as CASSDPDRDHEQYF.